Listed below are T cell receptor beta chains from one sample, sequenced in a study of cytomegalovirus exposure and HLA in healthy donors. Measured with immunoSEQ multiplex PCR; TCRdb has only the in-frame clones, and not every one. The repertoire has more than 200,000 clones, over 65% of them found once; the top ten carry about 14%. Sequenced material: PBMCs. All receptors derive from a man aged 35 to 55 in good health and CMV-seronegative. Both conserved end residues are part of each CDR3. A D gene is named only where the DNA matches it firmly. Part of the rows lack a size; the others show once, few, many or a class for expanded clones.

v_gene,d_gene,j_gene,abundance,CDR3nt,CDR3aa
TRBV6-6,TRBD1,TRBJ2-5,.,TGTGCCAGCAGCTACCGGGACAGGGGGTTGGAGACCCAGTACTTC,CASSYRDRGLETQYF
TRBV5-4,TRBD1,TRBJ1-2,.,TGTGCCAGCAGCCCCGGACAGGGGAGCTATGGCTACACCTTC,CASSPGQGSYGYTF
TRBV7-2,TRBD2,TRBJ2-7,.,TGTGCCAGCAGCTTATCCGGGAGGGTTACCTACGAGCAGTACTTC,CASSLSGRVTYEQYF
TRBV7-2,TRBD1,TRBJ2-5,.,TGTGCCAGCAGCTTACTCGGACAGGGCGGAGAGACCCAGTACTTC,CASSLLGQGGETQYF
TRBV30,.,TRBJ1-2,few,TGTGCCTGGAGCGGGGGAGGCTATGGCTACACCTTC,CAWSGGGYGYTF
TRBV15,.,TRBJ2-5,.,TGTGCCACCAGCAGAGACAGCCAAGAGACCCAGTACTTC,CATSRDSQETQYF
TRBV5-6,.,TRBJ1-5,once,TGTGCCAGCAGCCGTTCTAGCTTGAGCGGGACATCGTGGAATCAGCCCCAGCATTTT,CASSRSSLSGTSWNQPQHF
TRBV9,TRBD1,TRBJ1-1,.,TGTGCCAGCAGCGTATGGGGGACAGCAAACACTGAAGCTTTCTTT,CASSVWGTANTEAFF
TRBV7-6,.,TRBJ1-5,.,TGTGCCAGCAGCTTAGGTCCGGGTAGCAATCAGCCCCAGCATTTT,CASSLGPGSNQPQHF
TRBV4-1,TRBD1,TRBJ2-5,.,TGCGCCAGCAGCCAAGATAGGACAGGGGGCCTGGAGACCCAGTACTTC,CASSQDRTGGLETQYF
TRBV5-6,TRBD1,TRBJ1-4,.,TGTGCCAGCAGCTCCGGGACAGGGTATGAAAAACTGTTTTTT,CASSSGTGYEKLFF
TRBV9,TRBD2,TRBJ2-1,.,TGTGCCAGCAGCGTAGTTGGTACTAGCGGGAGTAGCAATGAGCAGTTCTTC,CASSVVGTSGSSNEQFF
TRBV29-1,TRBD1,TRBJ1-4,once,TGCAGCGTGGATGACAGGGGTGGTGAAAAACTGTTTTTT,CSVDDRGGEKLFF
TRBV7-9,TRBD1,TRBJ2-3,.,TGTTCCAGCAGCTTAGCTCTCGGACAGGGATGGACAGATACGCAGTATTTT,CSSSLALGQGWTDTQYF
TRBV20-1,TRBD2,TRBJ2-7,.,TGCAGTGTTGACGGGGGGGCCGGGCAGTACTTC,CSVDGGAGQYF
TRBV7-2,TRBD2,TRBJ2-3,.,TGTGCCAGCAGCCCACTAGCGGGGGGGCTTGGGAATACGCAGTATTTT,CASSPLAGGLGNTQYF
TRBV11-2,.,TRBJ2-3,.,TGTGCCAGCAGCTTAGATCTGTCAGATACGCAGTATTTT,CASSLDLSDTQYF
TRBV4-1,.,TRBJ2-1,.,TGCGCCAGCAGCCAAGATCCCCCGGAGGGGAGCTCCTACAATGAGCAGTTCTTC,CASSQDPPEGSSYNEQFF
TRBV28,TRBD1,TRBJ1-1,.,TGTGCCAGCAGCACCCCGGGACAGGGGACTTCGTCAGGTACTGAAGCTTTCTTT,CASSTPGQGTSSGTEAFF
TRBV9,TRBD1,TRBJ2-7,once,TGTGCCAGCAGCCTCTCGACAGGGGACGAGCAGTACTTC,CASSLSTGDEQYF
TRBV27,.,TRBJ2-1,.,TGTGCCAGCAGCCCCGGAGCGCTCAATGAGCAGTTCTTC,CASSPGALNEQFF
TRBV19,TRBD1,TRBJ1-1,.,TGTGCCAGTAGTATAGGGACAGGGAACACTGAAGCTTTCTTT,CASSIGTGNTEAFF
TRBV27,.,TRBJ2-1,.,TGTGCCAGCAGTTTCGGGGGAATTATAAATGAGCAGTTCTTC,CASSFGGIINEQFF
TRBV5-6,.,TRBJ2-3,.,TGTGCCAGCAGCCCTCTCGGGACACCAAGAAGCACAGATACGCAGTATTTT,CASSPLGTPRSTDTQYF